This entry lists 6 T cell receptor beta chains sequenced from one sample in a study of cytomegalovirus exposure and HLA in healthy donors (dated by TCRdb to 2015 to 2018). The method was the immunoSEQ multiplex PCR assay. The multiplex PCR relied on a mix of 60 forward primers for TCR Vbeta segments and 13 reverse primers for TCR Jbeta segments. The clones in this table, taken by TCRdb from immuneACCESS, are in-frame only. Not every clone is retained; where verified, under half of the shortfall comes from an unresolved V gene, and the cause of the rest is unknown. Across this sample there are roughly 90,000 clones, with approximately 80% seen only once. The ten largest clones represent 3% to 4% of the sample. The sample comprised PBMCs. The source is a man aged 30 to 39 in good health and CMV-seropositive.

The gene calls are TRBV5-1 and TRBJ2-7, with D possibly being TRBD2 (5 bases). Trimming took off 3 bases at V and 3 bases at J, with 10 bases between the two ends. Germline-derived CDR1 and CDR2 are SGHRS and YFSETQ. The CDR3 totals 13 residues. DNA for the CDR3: TGCGCCAGCAGCTCCCAGGAGGACTACGAGCAGTACTTC. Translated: CASSSQEDYEQYF.

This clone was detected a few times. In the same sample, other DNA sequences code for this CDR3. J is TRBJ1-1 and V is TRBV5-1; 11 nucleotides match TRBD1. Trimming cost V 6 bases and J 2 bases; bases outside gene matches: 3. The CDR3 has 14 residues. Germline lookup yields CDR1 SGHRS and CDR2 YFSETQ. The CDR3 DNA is TGCGCCAGCACGAGGACAGGGGGCAACACTGAAGCTTTCTTT. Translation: CASTRTGGNTEAFF.

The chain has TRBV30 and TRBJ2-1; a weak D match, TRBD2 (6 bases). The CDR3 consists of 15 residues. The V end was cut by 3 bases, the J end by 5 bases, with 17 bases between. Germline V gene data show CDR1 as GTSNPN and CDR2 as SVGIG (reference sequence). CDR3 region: CAWRLGGLLNNEQFF. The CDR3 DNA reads TGTGCCTGGAGGCTGGGGGGTCTACTCAACAATGAGCAGTTCTTC.

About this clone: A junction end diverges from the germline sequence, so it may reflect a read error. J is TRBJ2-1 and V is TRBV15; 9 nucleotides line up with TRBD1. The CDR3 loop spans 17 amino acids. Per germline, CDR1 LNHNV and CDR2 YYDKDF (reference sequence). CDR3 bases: TGTGCCACCAGCGGAGACGGGACAGGGTATTACTACAATGAGCAGTTCTTC. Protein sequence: CATSGDGTGYYYNEQFF.

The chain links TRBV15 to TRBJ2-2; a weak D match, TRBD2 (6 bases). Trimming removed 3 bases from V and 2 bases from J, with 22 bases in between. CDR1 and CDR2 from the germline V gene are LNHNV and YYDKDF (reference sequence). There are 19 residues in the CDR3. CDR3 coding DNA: TGTGCCACCAGCAGCTCCCCTGAGCGGGCAGGGCGAAACACCGGGGAGCTGTTTTTT. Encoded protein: CATSSSPERAGRNTGELFF.

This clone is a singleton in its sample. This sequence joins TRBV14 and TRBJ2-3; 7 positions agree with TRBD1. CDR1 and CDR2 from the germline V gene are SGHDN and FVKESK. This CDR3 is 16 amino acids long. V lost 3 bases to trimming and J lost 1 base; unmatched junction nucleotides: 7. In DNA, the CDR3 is TGTGCCAGCAGCCAGGAAACAGGGGTGGGCACAGATACGCAGTATTTT. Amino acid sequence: CASSQETGVGTDTQYF. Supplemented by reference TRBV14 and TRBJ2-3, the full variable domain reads EAGVTQFPSHSVIEKGQTVTLRCDPISGHDNLYWYRRVMGKEIKFLLHFVKESKQDESGMPNNRFLAERTGGTYSTLKVQPAELEDSGVYFCASSQETGVGTDTQYFGPGTRLTVL.